The clone carrying this T cell receptor beta chain was seen once. Its specificity is not known. The data originate from a study of T cell responses to AZD1222 COVID-19 vaccine. Study-level points and caveats: Only six people who got AZD1222 tested seropositive at baseline. Regions 160-218 and 743-854 held dominance among vaccine-associated CD4 TCRs, which spanned spike. White British donors predominated, females outnumbered males, and clonal diversity was possibly underestimated. Without day 14 samples, only post-peak T cell repertoires were studied.

The germline gives CDR1 SGHRS, CDR2 YFSETQ. V dropped 5 bases and J dropped 2; count of bases not matched to a gene: 4. CDR3 length equals 14 residues. The method was immunoSEQ multiplex PCR; TCRdb's version includes in-frame clones alone and lacks a portion of them. The repertoire holds around 200,000 clones, with 80% to 90% as singletons. The clonotype was recovered from an adult in good health. V usage is TRBV5-1 and J usage is TRBJ2-3; 8 bases align to TRBD1. Here the sequenced sample was peripheral blood, taken on day 0 of AZD1222 vaccination. The CDR3 DNA follows: TGCGCCAGCAGGGTGGGACAGGACACAGATACGCAGTATTTT. It yields the protein CASRVGQDTDTQYF.